These 7 T cell receptor beta chains were sequenced from one sample in a study of immune cell composition in non-small cell lung cancer listed by TCRdb under 2017. Libraries came from the immunoSEQ multiplex PCR assay. Imported from immuneACCESS, the table was reduced by TCRdb to in-frame sequences with V and J called. These copies leave out some clones; in studies compared against another copy, an unresolved V gene accounts for under half, and the cause of the remainder is not known. A total of thousands of clones appear in this sample, 78% of them only once. Of the sample, around 7.7% falls within the top ten clones. Material: lung tumor tissue. The receptor source for this set is a human donor with non-small cell lung cancer.

This chain uses TRBV29-1 with TRBJ2-3; D possibly corresponds to TRBD2 (5 bases). This CDR3 comprises 13 residues. Trimming stripped 4 bases from V and 4 bases from J, with 12 bases between. CDR1 SQVTM and CDR2 ANQGSEA come from the germline V gene. CDR3 in amino acids: CSVGPQRADTQYF. In DNA, the CDR3 is TGCAGCGTTGGGCCGCAGAGGGCAGATACGCAGTATTTT.

Only one count was recorded for this clone. The chain combines TRBV7-9 with TRBJ2-4; D might be TRBD1 (5 bases). The germline V gene has CDR1 SEHNR and CDR2 FQNEAQ (reference sequence). Trimming stripped 1 base from V and 0 bases from J, with 10 bases between. This CDR3 region has 16 residues. The CDR3 DNA sequence: TGTGCCAGCAGCTTAGTGGGGCGGATAGCCAAAAACATTCAGTACTTC. This codes for CASSLVGRIAKNIQYF.

This chain joins TRBV11-3 and TRBJ2-5; tentative D call: TRBD1 (5 bases). Trimming stripped 4 bases from V and 7 bases from J, with 10 bases between. CDR3 length: 12 residues. The germline CDR1 and CDR2 sequences are SGHNT and YENEEA. For the CDR3, the DNA is TGTGCCAGCAGCTCCGAAAGGGGGACCCAGTACTTC. As protein: CASSSERGTQYF.

In DNA, the CDR3 is TGCAGCGTTGAGGAGGCCCCTAATCAGCCCCAGCATTTT. Protein sequence: CSVEEAPNQPQHF. The chain is built from TRBV29-1 and TRBJ1-5; D uncertain. The CDR3 consists of 13 residues. Germline loops: CDR1 SQVTM, CDR2 ANQGSEA. Trimming left V 3 bases short and J 4 bases short, with 10 bases between.

On this clone itself: A junction end diverges from the germline sequence, so it may reflect a read error. The chain has TRBV2 and TRBJ1-3; 8 bases are a match to TRBD1. Germline CDR1 reads SNHLY; CDR2 reads FYNNEI. This CDR3 comprises 11 residues. The CDR3 DNA sequence: TGTGCCAGCAGCCGACAGGGGCTCGGGGATTTT. Protein: CASSRQGLGDF.

V and J are TRBV23-1 and TRBJ2-5; 10 positions match TRBD2. TRBV23-1 is filed as an ORF, its function uncertain. The CDR3 totals 14 residues. Losses at the gene ends were 6 bases for V and 2 bases for J; bases not matched to a gene: 3. The CDR3 DNA reads as TGCGCCAGCAGCACACTAGCGGGACAAGAGACCCAGTACTTC. Translation: CASSTLAGQETQYF.

By share of the sample, this clone is large. The chain uses TRBV28 and TRBJ1-1, with 8 bases lining up with TRBD1. The CDR3 sequence is 14 residues long. The germline V gene encodes CDR1 MDHEN and CDR2 SYDVKM. Germline trimming cut 6 bases from V and 3 bases from J; bases unmatched to any gene: 6. CDR3 in amino acids: CASRSQGEDTEAFF. CDR3 sequence (DNA): TGTGCCAGCAGATCACAGGGGGAGGACACTGAAGCTTTCTTT.